Below are 32 T cell receptor beta chains sequenced from a single sample in a study of Graves' ophthalmopathy and Graves' hyperthyroidism. The study amplified TCR beta CDR3 regions using RNA transcripts. RT-PCR with HTBI primers came first, then second-round multiplex PCR. TCRdb fed the multiplex PCR reads into MiXCR, producing one record per CDR3 protein. The table lists approximately 1.2 million distinct CDR3 sequences, about 40% of them singletons. The sample taken for sequencing was peripheral blood or thyroid tissue (not recorded which). The receptors derive from an adult man with Graves' hyperthyroidism.

In its sample, this clonotype was seen many times. The genes are TRBV29-1 and TRBJ2-2, with 9 nucleotides matching TRBD1. With V trimmed by 4 bases and J by 5 bases, 8 bases remained unmatched. The CDR3 contains 15 residues. CDR1 is SQVTM, CDR2 ANQGSEA, per germline. The DNA for the CDR3 is TGCAGCGTTGCGAACCGGGACAGGGTAACCGGGGAGCTGTTTTTT. Protein product: CSVANRDRVTGELFF.

CDR3 DNA: TGTGCCAGCAGCTTGGGGACAGCGACCTCCTACGAGCAGTACTTC. This gives the protein CASSLGTATSYEQYF. This chain joins TRBV5-6 and TRBJ2-7; possible D gene TRBD1, 6 bases. Trimming removed 0 bases at V and 0 bases at J, with 10 bases between. The length of the CDR3 is 15 residues. Per the germline V gene, CDR1 is SGHDT and CDR2 is YYEEEE.

The genes are TRBV7-9 and TRBJ1-6; 7 bases line up with TRBD1. The V gene end was trimmed by 1 base and the J gene end by 9 bases; junction bases not matched to a gene: 6. CDR3 length: 15 residues. Germline lookup yields CDR1 SEHNR and CDR2 FQNEAQ (reference sequence). The chain's CDR3 is CASSLEGTALSPLHF. The CDR3 DNA reads as TGTGCCAGCAGCTTAGAAGGGACAGCCCTTTCACCCCTCCACTTT.

V gene TRBV2 combines with J gene TRBJ2-1; possibly TRBD2 for D (5 bases). The CDR3 has 14 amino acids. Deletions cut 7 bases from V and 6 bases from J, with 16 bases between. CDR1 is SNHLY, CDR2 FYNNEI, per germline. The chain's CDR3 is CASTGRTALNEQFF. The CDR3, as DNA: TGTGCCAGCACCGGCAGGACTGCGCTCAATGAGCAGTTCTTC.

A few counts support this clonotype. The chain employs TRBV12-3 or TRBV12-4 and TRBJ1-1, with a possible D match to TRBD1 (5 bases). CDR3 length: 17 residues. With 6 bases removed from V and 0 bases from J, the gap between germline ends came to 20 bases. The CDR3 sequence: CASRPARGGSLNTEAFF. The DNA of the CDR3 is TGTGCCAGCAGACCCGCCCGGGGGGGATCCCTGAACACTGAAGCTTTCTTT.

There are many counts of this clonotype. The rearrangement joins TRBV7-8 to TRBJ2-5; the D gene is possibly TRBD2 (5 bases). Germline loops: CDR1 SGHVS, CDR2 FQNEAQ. The V end was cut by 1 base, the J end by 7 bases, with 10 bases between. The CDR3 is made up of 13 amino acids. The CDR3 reads CASSLGVRGTQYF. The DNA of the CDR3 is TGTGCCAGCAGCTTAGGAGTTCGGGGGACCCAGTACTTC. Together with reference TRBV7-8 and TRBJ2-5, the CDR3 gives the full variable domain: GAGVSQSPRYKVAKRGQDVALRCDPISGHVSLFWYQQALGQGPEFLTYFQNEAQLDKSGLPSDRFFAERPEGSVSTLKIQRTQQEDSAVYLCASSLGVRGTQYFGPGTRLLVL.

This clonotype has at least ten counts. The J gene is TRBJ2-7, the V gene TRBV5-1; 8 nucleotides match TRBD1. Germline values: CDR1 SGHRS, CDR2 YFSETQ. The V segment lost 4 bases and the J segment 5 bases; nucleotides outside the gene matches: 5. The CDR3 runs 13 residues. CDR3: CASSHRTGNEQYF. The CDR3 DNA is TGCGCCAGCAGCCACAGGACAGGGAACGAGCAGTACTTC. Full variable domain (remainder filled in from reference TRBV5-1 and TRBJ2-7): KAGVTQTPRYLIKTRGQQVTLSCSPISGHRSVSWYQQTPGQGLQFLFEYFSETQRNKGNFPGRFSGRQFSNSRSEMNVSTLELGDSALYLCASSHRTGNEQYFGPGTRLTVT.

This clonotype was detected many times. The chain carries TRBV20-1 and TRBJ1-1; tentative D call: TRBD1 (5 bases). Per germline, CDR1 DFQATT and CDR2 SNEGSKA (reference sequence). V lost 3 bases to trimming and J lost 3 bases, with 14 bases between them. The CDR3 is 14 amino acids. CDR3 amino acids: CSASDRIDDTEAFF. The CDR3 DNA reads as TGCAGTGCTAGCGACAGAATCGACGACACTGAAGCTTTCTTT.

This clonotype was observed many times. The J gene is TRBJ2-6, the V gene TRBV29-1; weak D call: TRBD2 (6 bases). V was clipped by 2 bases and J by 0 bases, with 17 bases between them. Germline V gene lookup returns CDR1 SQVTM and CDR2 ANQGSEA. The CDR3 spans 18 residues. The CDR3 nucleotides read TGCAGCGTTGAAACGACTAGGGTCGGGAGCTCTGGGGCCAACGTCCTGACTTTC. As protein: CSVETTRVGSSGANVLTF.

V is TRBV9 and J is TRBJ2-7; D possibly corresponds to TRBD2 (7 bases). The germline gives CDR1 SGDLS, CDR2 YYNGEE. Deletions cut 0 bases from V and 5 bases from J, with 18 bases between. The CDR3 sequence is 16 residues long. The CDR3 spells CASSVDPAGGRDEQYF. As DNA, the CDR3 is TGTGCCAGCAGCGTAGATCCTGCCGGGGGGCGAGACGAGCAGTACTTC.

This clonotype has a handful of counts. The chain is built from TRBV10-3 and TRBJ2-7; a possible D gene is TRBD1 (6 bases). Germline-derived CDR1 and CDR2 are ENHRY and SYGVKD. The CDR3 spans 12 residues. V was pared by 6 bases and J by 4 bases, with 10 bases between. Written as DNA, the CDR3 is TGTGCCATCAGGGAGACAGGTTACGAGCAGTACTTC. It codes for CAIRETGYEQYF.

This chain links TRBV11-3 with TRBJ2-2; D is unresolved. The CDR3 has 14 amino acids. Germline V gives CDR1 SGHNT, CDR2 YENEEA. V lost 8 bases and J lost 1, with 11 bases in between. CDR3 bases: TGTGCCAGCGGTCCGTCTCGGAACACCGGGGAGCTGTTTTTT. It is translated as CASGPSRNTGELFF.

This clonotype has a count of ten or more. The chain recombines TRBV19 with TRBJ1-2; a weak D match, TRBD1 (6 bases). The germline V and J ends were trimmed by 5 bases and 2 bases, with 12 bases remaining between them. The CDR3 sequence is 14 residues long. Germline CDR1 LNHDA, CDR2 SQIVND (reference sequence). Here the CDR3 reads CASSVFQGNYGYTF. CDR3 sequence (DNA): TGTGCCAGTAGTGTCTTCCAGGGGAACTATGGCTACACCTTC.

This clonotype was counted ten times or more. The V call is TRBV20-1, the J call TRBJ1-6, with D unclear. This CDR3 has 15 residues. Germline V CDR1 and CDR2: DFQATT, SNEGSKA (reference sequence). The V end was cut by 3 bases, the J end by 4 bases, with 13 bases between. The CDR3 DNA reads as TGCAGTGCTAGGAGACCAGAAACATATAATTCACCCCTCCACTTT. Its protein product is CSARRPETYNSPLHF.

This clonotype has at least ten counts. The chain links TRBV14 to TRBJ2-5; the D gene could be TRBD1 or TRBD2 (5 bases each). The ends were cut back, 3 bases at V and 5 bases at J, with 22 bases in the middle. Germline CDR1 SGHDN, CDR2 FVKESK. This CDR3 spans 17 amino acids. The chain's CDR3 is CASSQTELGPFRETQYF. The CDR3 DNA is TGTGCCAGCAGCCAGACAGAACTAGGTCCATTCCGTGAGACCCAGTACTTC.

The table lists this clonotype with a few counts. The rearrangement joins TRBV3-1 to TRBJ2-5; no clear D gene. Germline CDR1 reads LGHDT; CDR2 reads YNNKEL (reference sequence). Trimming took 3 bases from V and 3 from J, leaving 8 bases between them. CDR3 length: 13 amino acids. This chain's CDR3 is CASSHGFEETQYF. The CDR3 bases are TGTGCCAGCAGCCATGGTTTTGAAGAGACCCAGTACTTC.

This clonotype was seen at least ten times. This sequence joins TRBV19 and TRBJ1-2; TRBD1 is a possible D gene (6 bases). The V gene lost 6 bases and the J gene lost 6 bases, with 14 bases spanning the gap. Germline-derived CDR1 and CDR2 are LNHDA and SQIVND (reference sequence). The CDR3 extends over 13 amino acids. The CDR3 DNA reads as TGTGCCAGTAGGTCCCGGAGACAGGATGGCTACACCTTC. Translated, it gives CASRSRRQDGYTF.

This clonotype was seen repeatedly, ten times or more. The genes are TRBV29-1 and TRBJ1-6; D gene ambiguous. CDR1 is SQVTM and CDR2 is ANQGSEA in the germline V gene. The V gene lost 5 bases and the J gene lost 9 bases, with 17 bases spanning the gap. The length of the CDR3 is 14 residues. The CDR3 sequence: CSVLEDHRGSPLHF. CDR3 DNA: TGCAGCGTTTTGGAAGACCACCGCGGTTCACCCCTCCACTTT. Looking up the rest from reference TRBV29-1 and TRBJ1-6 gives the full variable domain: SAVISQKPSRDICQRGTSLTIQCQVDSQVTMMFWYRQQPGQSLTLIATANQGSEATYESGFVIDKFPISRPNLTFSTLTVSNMSPEDSSIYLCSVLEDHRGSPLHFGNGTRLTVT.

The table lists this clonotype with many counts. The chain has TRBV12-3 or TRBV12-4 and TRBJ1-1, with TRBD1 identical over 8 bases. Trimming took 6 bases from V and 6 from J; bases not matched to a gene: 12. There are 15 residues in the CDR3. The CDR3: CASSRTDREISEAFF. CDR3 coding DNA: TGTGCCAGCAGCCGAACGGACAGGGAGATCTCTGAAGCTTTCTTT.

The V and J genes are TRBV29-1 and TRBJ2-7, with D uncertain. The DNA end is more similar to TRBJ2-1, so the J call may be wrong. The CDR3 has 12 amino acids. Germline CDR1 SQVTM, CDR2 ANQGSEA. The DNA for the CDR3 is TGCAGCGTTGTGGTACTACTAAATGAGCAGTTCTTC. This translates into CSVVVLLNEQFF.

This clonotype was picked up a small number of times. The chain is built from TRBV10-3 and TRBJ2-2, with 8 bases matching TRBD2. CDR3 length: 17 amino acids. V was pared by 6 bases and J by 0 bases, with 9 bases of the junction left unmatched. Germline V gene sequence: CDR1 ENHRY, CDR2 SYGVKD. As DNA, the CDR3 is TGTGCCATCAGCTCCTGGGGAGCGGGGGCGAACACCGGGGAGCTGTTTTTT. This codes for CAISSWGAGANTGELFF.

The rearrangement links TRBV28 to TRBJ2-7; D is unresolved. Germline CDR1 is MDHEN and CDR2 is SYDVKM. The CDR3 sequence is 14 residues long. Trimming took off 5 bases at V and 0 bases at J, with 11 bases between the two ends. Written as DNA, the CDR3 is TGTGCCAGCAGTGACACGGGTTCCTCCTACGAGCAGTACTTC. It specifies CASSDTGSSYEQYF.

The chain has TRBV11-2 and TRBJ1-6; 7 bases map to TRBD1. The CDR3 has 14 residues. Germline V lookup: CDR1 SGHAT, CDR2 FQNNGV. The J segment lost 8 bases and the V segment lost 6 bases, leaving 7 bases of the junction unmatched. CDR3: CASSSGQEYSPLHF. The DNA of the CDR3 is TGTGCCAGCAGTTCCGGACAGGAGTATTCACCCCTCCACTTT.

This clonotype was observed at least ten times. The chain is built from TRBV7-2 and TRBJ2-5; TRBD2 matches at 13 bases. Germline V gene sequence: CDR1 SGHTA, CDR2 FQGNSA. There are 15 residues in the CDR3. V lost 5 bases, J lost 8 bases, and 8 bases stayed unmatched. CDR3 sequence (DNA): TGTGCCAGCAGCCCGACTAGCGGGGGGCCCGAAACCCAGTACTTC. Encoded protein: CASSPTSGGPETQYF.

The chain recombines TRBV11-1 with TRBJ2-5; 7 nucleotides match TRBD2. Germline trimming cut 5 bases from V and 0 bases from J; bases unmatched to any gene: 15. Germline CDR1 and CDR2: SGHAT and FQDESV (reference sequence). There are 18 residues in the CDR3. CDR3 nucleotides: TGTGCCAGCAGCCGAGGGAGGGGAAGGGGCCCGTACCAAGAGACCCAGTACTTC. Encoded protein: CASSRGRGRGPYQETQYF.

The V call is TRBV7-9, the J call TRBJ2-2, with 7 bases lining up with TRBD2. Trimming took 5 bases from V and 5 from J; bases not matched to a gene: 8. The CDR3 runs 15 residues. CDR1 and CDR2 (germline): SEHNR, FQNEAQ (reference sequence). The CDR3, as DNA: TGTGCCAGCAGCCGGGGAGCGGGGTTGACCGGGGAGCTGTTTTTT. Its translation: CASSRGAGLTGELFF.

The rearrangement links TRBV19 to TRBJ2-5; 8 bases match TRBD1. CDR3 length: 16 residues. V lost 0 bases and J lost 7; bases outside the gene matches: 10. CDR1 and CDR2 from the germline V gene are LNHDA and SQIVND (reference sequence). CDR3 DNA sequence: TGTGCCAGTAGTATAGATTCAGGGGGCGCCTTAGGGACCCAGTACTTC. It specifies CASSIDSGGALGTQYF.

This chain uses TRBV29-1 with TRBJ2-7; 8 positions agree with TRBD2. The closer fit of TRBJ2-1 to the DNA end suggests the J call may be wrong. This CDR3 is built from 15 residues. Germline V lookup: CDR1 SQVTM, CDR2 ANQGSEA. The CDR3 reads CSVDSSGLVYNEQFF. The CDR3 region has the DNA TGCAGCGTTGATTCCTCGGGACTAGTCTACAATGAGCAGTTCTTC.

The count of this clonotype is one. The chain carries TRBV20-1 and TRBJ1-2, with 8 bases identical to TRBD1. This CDR3 region has 13 residues. V gave up 6 bases and J gave up 5 bases; unmatched junction bases: 8. Germline CDR1 reads DFQATT; CDR2 reads SNEGSKA (reference sequence). In DNA, the CDR3 is TGCAGTGCACAAGACAGGGGTGTGTATGGCTACACCTTC. This translates into CSAQDRGVYGYTF.

The V and J genes are TRBV7-9 and TRBJ2-2; D is possibly TRBD1 or TRBD2 (5 bases each). Germline lookup yields CDR1 SEHNR and CDR2 FQNEAQ (reference sequence). Between the trimmed V and J ends, which lost 3 bases and 8 bases, there was a span of 19 bases. The CDR3 runs 16 residues. In DNA, the CDR3 is TGTGCCAGCAGCTTGGGGGAATCGGCCAACCCAGGGGAGCTGTTTTTT. This codes for CASSLGESANPGELFF.

Only one count was recorded for this clonotype. The V and J genes are TRBV6-2 or TRBV6-3 and TRBJ1-5; no clear D. Germline CDR1 is MNHEY and CDR2 is SVGEGT. Trimming took off 2 bases at V and 0 bases at J, with 11 bases between the two ends. This CDR3 is built from 16 residues. The CDR3 region has the DNA TGTGCCAGCAGTTACCTCAGTGGGTATAGCAATCAGCCCCAGCATTTT. Its translation is CASSYLSGYSNQPQHF.

In its sample, this clonotype was seen many times. V is TRBV12-3 or TRBV12-4 and J is TRBJ1-4; D uncertain. CDR3 length: 15 residues. Trimming stripped 5 bases from V and 8 bases from J, with 18 bases between. The CDR3 sequence is CASSPLRLVGEKLFF. The CDR3 DNA reads as TGTGCCAGCAGTCCGCTACGTCTAGTTGGAGAAAAACTGTTTTTT.